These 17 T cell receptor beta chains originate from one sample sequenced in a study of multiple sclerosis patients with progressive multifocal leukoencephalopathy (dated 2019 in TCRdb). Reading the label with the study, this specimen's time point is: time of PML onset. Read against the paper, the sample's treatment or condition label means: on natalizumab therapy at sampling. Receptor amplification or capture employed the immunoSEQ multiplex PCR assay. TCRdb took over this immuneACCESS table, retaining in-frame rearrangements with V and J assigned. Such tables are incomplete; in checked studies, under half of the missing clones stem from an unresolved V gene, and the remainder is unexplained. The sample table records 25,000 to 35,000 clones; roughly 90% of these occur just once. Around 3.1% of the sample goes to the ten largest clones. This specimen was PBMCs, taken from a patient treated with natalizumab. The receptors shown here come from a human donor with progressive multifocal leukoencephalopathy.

This CDR3 is CASSSLGDVSVGYTF. The CDR3 DNA follows: TGTGCCAGCAGCTCCCTCGGCGACGTGAGCGTTGGCTACACCTTC. The chain joins TRBV5-6 to TRBJ1-2, with D uncertain. V shed 3 bases and J shed 7 bases, with 19 bases lying between them. The CDR3 has 15 residues. The germline gives CDR1 SGHDT, CDR2 YYEEEE.

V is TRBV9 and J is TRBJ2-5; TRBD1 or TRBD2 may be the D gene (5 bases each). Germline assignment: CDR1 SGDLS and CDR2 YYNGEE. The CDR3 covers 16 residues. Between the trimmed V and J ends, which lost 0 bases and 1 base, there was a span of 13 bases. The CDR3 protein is CASSVATAGTQETQYF. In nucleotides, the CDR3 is TGTGCCAGCAGCGTAGCGACGGCAGGGACCCAAGAGACCCAGTACTTC.

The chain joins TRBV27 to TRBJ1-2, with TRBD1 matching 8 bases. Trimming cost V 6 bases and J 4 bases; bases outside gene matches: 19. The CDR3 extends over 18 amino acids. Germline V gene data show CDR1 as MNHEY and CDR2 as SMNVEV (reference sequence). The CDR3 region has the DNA TGTGCCAGCAGCTTTAACCGGGACAGGATTCCTTTAAGCTATGGCTACACCTTC. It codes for CASSFNRDRIPLSYGYTF.

CDR3 in amino acids: CASERDRGTEAFF. The CDR3 bases are TGTGCCAGCGAGAGGGACAGGGGCACTGAAGCTTTCTTT. The chain uses TRBV18 and TRBJ1-1, with TRBD1 matching over 10 bases. The CDR3 extends over 13 amino acids. V gave up 8 bases and J gave up 4 bases; unmatched junction bases: 4. The germline gives CDR1 KGHSH, CDR2 LQKENI.

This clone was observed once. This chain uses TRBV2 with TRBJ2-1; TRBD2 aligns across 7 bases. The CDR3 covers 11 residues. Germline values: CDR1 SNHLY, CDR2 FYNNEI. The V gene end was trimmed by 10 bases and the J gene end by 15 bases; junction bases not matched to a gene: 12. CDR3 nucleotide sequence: TGTGCCACTGGGCGCGGCGGGGGTTCGTTCTTC. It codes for CATGRGGGSFF.

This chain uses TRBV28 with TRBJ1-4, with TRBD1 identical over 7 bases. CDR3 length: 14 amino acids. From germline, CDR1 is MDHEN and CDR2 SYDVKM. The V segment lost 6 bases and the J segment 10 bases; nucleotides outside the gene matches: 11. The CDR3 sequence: CASRIGQAGRKLFF. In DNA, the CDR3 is TGTGCCAGCAGGATAGGACAGGCTGGGAGAAAACTGTTTTTT.

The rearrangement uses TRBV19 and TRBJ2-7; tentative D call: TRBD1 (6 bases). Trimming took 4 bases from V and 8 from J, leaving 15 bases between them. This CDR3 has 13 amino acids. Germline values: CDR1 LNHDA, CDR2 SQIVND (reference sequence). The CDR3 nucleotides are TGTGCCAGTAGTACGCGATACAGGGAGAAGCAGTACTTC. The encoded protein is CASSTRYREKQYF. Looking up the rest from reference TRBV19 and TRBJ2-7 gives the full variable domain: DGGITQSPKYLFRKEGQNVTLSCEQNLNHDAMYWYRQDPGQGLRLIYYSQIVNDFQKGDIAEGYSVSREKKESFPLTVTSAQKNPTAFYLCASSTRYREKQYFGPGTRLTVT.

The CDR3 DNA reads TGCGCCAGCAGCCAAGATGGGACAGGGACCTACGAGCAGTACTTC. Translating gives CASSQDGTGTYEQYF. This chain uses TRBV4-3 with TRBJ2-7; TRBD1 matches at 9 bases. J gave up 2 bases and V 0 bases, and 2 bases lay outside the gene matches. CDR1 and CDR2 from the germline V gene are LGHNA and YSLEER. The CDR3 length is 15 residues.

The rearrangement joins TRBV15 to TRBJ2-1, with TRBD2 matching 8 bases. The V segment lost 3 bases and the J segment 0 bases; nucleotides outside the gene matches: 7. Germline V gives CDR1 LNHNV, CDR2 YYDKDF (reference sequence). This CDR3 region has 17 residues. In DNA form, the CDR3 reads TGTGCCACCAGCAGGGCCACAACTAGCGGCTCCTACAATGAGCAGTTCTTC. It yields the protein CATSRATTSGSYNEQFF.

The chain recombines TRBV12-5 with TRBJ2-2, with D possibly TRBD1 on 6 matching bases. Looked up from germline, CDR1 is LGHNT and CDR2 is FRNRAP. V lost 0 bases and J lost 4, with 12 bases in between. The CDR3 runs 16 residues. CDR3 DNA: TGTGCTAGTGGTTTGGTACTCGTGGGGGCCACCGGGGAGCTGTTTTTT. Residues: CASGLVLVGATGELFF. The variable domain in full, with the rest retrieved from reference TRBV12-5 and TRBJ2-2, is DARVTQTPRHKVTEMGQEVTMRCQPILGHNTVFWYRQTMMQGLELLAYFRNRAPLDDSGMPKDRFSAEMPDATLATLKIQPSEPRDSAVYFCASGLVLVGATGELFFGEGSRLTVL.

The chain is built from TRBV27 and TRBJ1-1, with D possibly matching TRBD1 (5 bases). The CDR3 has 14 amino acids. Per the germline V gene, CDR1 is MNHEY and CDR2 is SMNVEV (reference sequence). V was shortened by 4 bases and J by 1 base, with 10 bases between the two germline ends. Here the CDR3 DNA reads TGTGCCAGCAGTTCCCTTGGGGGGAACACTGAAGCTTTCTTT. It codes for CASSSLGGNTEAFF.

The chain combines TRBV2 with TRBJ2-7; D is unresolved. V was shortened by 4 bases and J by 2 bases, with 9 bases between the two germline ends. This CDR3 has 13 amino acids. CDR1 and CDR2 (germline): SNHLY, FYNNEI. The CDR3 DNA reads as TGTGCCAGCAGTGGACCGGTCCCCTACGAGCAGTACTTC. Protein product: CASSGPVPYEQYF. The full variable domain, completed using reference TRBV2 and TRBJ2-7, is EPEVTQTPSHQVTQMGQEVILRCVPISNHLYFYWYRQILGQKVEFLVSFYNNEISEKSEIFDDQFSVERPDGSNFTLKIRSTKLEDSAMYFCASSGPVPYEQYFGPGTRLTVT.

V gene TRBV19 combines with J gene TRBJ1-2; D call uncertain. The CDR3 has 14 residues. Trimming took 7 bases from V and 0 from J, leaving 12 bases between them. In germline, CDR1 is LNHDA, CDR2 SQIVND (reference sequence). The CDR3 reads CASTTGDANYGYTF. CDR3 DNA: TGTGCCAGTACGACGGGCGACGCTAACTATGGCTACACCTTC.

The CDR3 region is CASSLRGRQGELFF. In DNA form, the CDR3 reads TGTGCCAGCAGCTTAAGAGGCCGGCAAGGGGAGCTGTTTTTT. This chain uses TRBV7-3 with TRBJ2-2; D remains ambiguous. Per germline, CDR1 SGHTA and CDR2 FQGTGA. This CDR3 has 14 residues. The V gene lost 1 base and the J gene lost 8 bases, with 11 bases spanning the gap.

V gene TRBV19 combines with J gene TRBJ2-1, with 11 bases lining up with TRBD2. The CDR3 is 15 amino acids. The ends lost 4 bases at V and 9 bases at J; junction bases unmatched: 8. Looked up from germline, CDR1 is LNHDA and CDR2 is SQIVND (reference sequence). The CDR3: CASSTTSGSLSEQFF. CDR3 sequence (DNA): TGTGCCAGTAGTACAACTAGCGGGAGTCTTAGTGAGCAGTTCTTC.

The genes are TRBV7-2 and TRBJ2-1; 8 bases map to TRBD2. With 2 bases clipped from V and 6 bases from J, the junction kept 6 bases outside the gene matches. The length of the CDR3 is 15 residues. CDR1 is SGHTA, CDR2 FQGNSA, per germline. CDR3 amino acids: CASSLRGRPLNEQFF. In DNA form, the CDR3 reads TGTGCCAGCAGCTTACGCGGGAGGCCCCTCAATGAGCAGTTCTTC. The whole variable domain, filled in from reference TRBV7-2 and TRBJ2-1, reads GAGVSQSPSNKVTEKGKDVELRCDPISGHTALYWYRQSLGQGLEFLIYFQGNSAPDKSGLPSDRFSAERTGGSVSTLTIQRTQQEDSAVYLCASSLRGRPLNEQFFGPGTRLTVL.

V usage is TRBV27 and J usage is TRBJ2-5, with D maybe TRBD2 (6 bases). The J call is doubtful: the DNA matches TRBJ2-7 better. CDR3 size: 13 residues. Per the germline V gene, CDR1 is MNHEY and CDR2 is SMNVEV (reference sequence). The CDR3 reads CASSLYGSYEQYF. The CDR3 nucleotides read TGTGCCAGCAGTTTATACGGGAGCTACGAGCAGTACTTC.